The 11 T cell receptor beta chains given below trace back to one sample, sequenced in a study of CD8 T cells in Susac syndrome. Random hexamers primed reverse transcription of about 0.45 to 1 ug RNA. TCRdb ran MiXCR on the immunoSEQ multiplex PCR reads and lists one entry per CDR3 protein. The table has roughly 130,000 distinct CDR3 sequences, more than 90% seen once. Input material: CD4+ T cells from PBMCs. The receptors derive from a human donor in good health.

This clonotype came up once. The gene calls are TRBV5-4 and TRBJ2-5; weak D call: TRBD1 (5 bases). The germline CDR1 and CDR2 sequences are SGHNT and YYREEE (reference sequence). V was cut by 4 bases and J by 0 bases, with 13 bases left in between. The CDR3 extends over 15 amino acids. The chain's CDR3 is CASSARQSYQETQYF. The DNA for the CDR3 is TGTGCCAGCAGCGCCAGACAGTCCTACCAAGAGACCCAGTACTTC.

The gene calls are TRBV5-1 and TRBJ1-1; D unresolved. The CDR3 loop spans 13 amino acids. The V end lost 1 base, the J end lost 3 bases, and 7 bases lay between the germline ends. Germline CDR1 is SGHRS and CDR2 is YFSETQ. Written as DNA, the CDR3 is TGCGCCAGCAGCTTGCAATCCCACACTGAAGCTTTCTTT. Protein: CASSLQSHTEAFF.

This clonotype was detected only once. The rearrangement joins TRBV29-1 to TRBJ1-5, with D unclear. CDR1 and CDR2 from the germline V gene are SQVTM and ANQGSEA. The CDR3 has 13 amino acids. V was cut by 5 bases and J by 5 bases, with 13 bases left in between. This chain's CDR3 is CSVLFWADQPQHF. In nucleotides, the CDR3 is TGCAGCGTTTTGTTCTGGGCAGATCAGCCCCAGCATTTT.

The V and J genes are TRBV28 and TRBJ2-7, with 8 nucleotides matching TRBD2. This CDR3 contains 15 residues. The J segment lost 5 bases and the V segment lost 6 bases, leaving 12 bases of the junction unmatched. Looked up from germline, CDR1 is MDHEN and CDR2 is SYDVKM. CDR3 in amino acids: CASSSPGLAVDEQYF. The CDR3 bases are TGTGCCAGCAGCTCCCCCGGACTAGCTGTGGACGAGCAGTACTTC.

V is TRBV3-1 and J is TRBJ1-1; unclear D gene. The germline V and J ends were trimmed by 5 bases and 2 bases, with 6 bases remaining between them. From germline, CDR1 is LGHDT and CDR2 YNNKEL (reference sequence). The CDR3 runs 12 residues. The CDR3 spells CASSFGNTEAFF. The CDR3 coding sequence is TGTGCCAGCAGCTTTGGAAACACTGAAGCTTTCTTT.

The chain recombines TRBV11-2 with TRBJ1-2; D is uncertain. The germline V gene encodes CDR1 SGHAT and CDR2 FQNNGV. Trimming removed 1 base from V and 3 bases from J, with 9 bases in between. This CDR3 comprises 14 residues. CDR3: CASSLGTLDYGYTF. The CDR3 DNA sequence: TGTGCCAGCAGCTTAGGGACCCTAGACTATGGCTACACCTTC.

The chain recombines TRBV2 with TRBJ2-2; 7 bases match TRBD1. Losses at the gene ends were 6 bases for V and 3 bases for J; bases not matched to a gene: 10. Germline values: CDR1 SNHLY, CDR2 FYNNEI. This CDR3 spans 16 amino acids. For the CDR3, the DNA is TGTGCCAGCAGCCACAAGGGGGCGGAGGACACCGGGGAGCTGTTTTTT. It translates to CASSHKGAEDTGELFF.

The V call is TRBV20-1, the J call TRBJ1-1; D is unclear. Between the trimmed V and J ends, which lost 4 bases and 4 bases, there was a span of 7 bases. Looked up from germline, CDR1 is DFQATT and CDR2 is SNEGSKA (reference sequence). The CDR3 consists of 11 residues. The DNA of the CDR3 is TGCAGTGCTACTCGGGGCACTGAAGCTTTCTTT. This codes for CSATRGTEAFF.

The rearrangement links TRBV7-2 to TRBJ1-1; D might be TRBD1 (5 bases). Germline V gene sequence: CDR1 SGHTA, CDR2 FQGNSA. The CDR3 consists of 14 residues. V was shortened by 5 bases and J by 2 bases, with 12 bases between the two germline ends. The CDR3 DNA reads TGTGCCAGCAGCCCGACAGTGTCCAACACTGAAGCTTTCTTT. Translation: CASSPTVSNTEAFF.

The chain recombines TRBV5-4 with TRBJ2-2; a weak D match, TRBD1 (6 bases). V shed 0 bases and J shed 6 bases, with 9 bases lying between them. The CDR3 extends over 14 amino acids. The V gene's germline CDR1 is SGHNT and CDR2 YYREEE (reference sequence). This CDR3 is CASSLAGAAGELFF. CDR3 sequence (DNA): TGTGCCAGCAGCTTGGCAGGGGCGGCCGGGGAGCTGTTTTTT.

This clonotype was observed a single time. The V gene is TRBV5-1, the J gene TRBJ2-7, with unresolved D. The CDR3 extends over 14 amino acids. Looked up from germline, CDR1 is SGHRS and CDR2 is YFSETQ. V was shortened by 0 bases and J by 3 bases, with 10 bases between the two germline ends. The CDR3 reads CASSLEVLSYEQYF. The CDR3 nucleotides read TGCGCCAGCAGCTTGGAGGTCCTAAGCTACGAGCAGTACTTC.